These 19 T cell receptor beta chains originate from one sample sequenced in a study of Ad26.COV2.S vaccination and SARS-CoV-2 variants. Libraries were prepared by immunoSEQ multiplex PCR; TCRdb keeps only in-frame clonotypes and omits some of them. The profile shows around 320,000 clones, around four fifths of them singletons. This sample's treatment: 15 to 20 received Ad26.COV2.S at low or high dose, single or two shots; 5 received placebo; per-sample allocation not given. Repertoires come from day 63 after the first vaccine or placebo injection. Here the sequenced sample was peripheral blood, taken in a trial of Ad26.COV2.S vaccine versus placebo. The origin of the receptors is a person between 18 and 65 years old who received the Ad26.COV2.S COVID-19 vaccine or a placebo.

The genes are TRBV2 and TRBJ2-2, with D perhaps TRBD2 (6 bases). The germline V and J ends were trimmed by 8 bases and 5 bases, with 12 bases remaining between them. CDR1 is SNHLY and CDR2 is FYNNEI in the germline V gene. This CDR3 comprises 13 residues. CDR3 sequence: CASGTSKTGELFF. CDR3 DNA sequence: TGTGCCAGCGGGACTTCCAAAACCGGGGAGCTGTTTTTT.

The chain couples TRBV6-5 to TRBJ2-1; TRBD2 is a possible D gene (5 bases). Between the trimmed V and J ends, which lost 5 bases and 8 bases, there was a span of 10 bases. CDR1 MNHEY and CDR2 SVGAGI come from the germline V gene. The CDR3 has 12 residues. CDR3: CASSLSGDEQFF. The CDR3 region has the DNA TGTGCCAGCAGTCTATCCGGGGATGAGCAGTTCTTC.

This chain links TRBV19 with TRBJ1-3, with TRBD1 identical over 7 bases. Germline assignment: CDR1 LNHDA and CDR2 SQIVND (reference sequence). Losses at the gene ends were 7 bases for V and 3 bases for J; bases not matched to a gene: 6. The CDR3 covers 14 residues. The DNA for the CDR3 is TGTGCCAGTAAGCGGCAGGGGGTTGGAAACACCATATATTTT. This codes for CASKRQGVGNTIYF.

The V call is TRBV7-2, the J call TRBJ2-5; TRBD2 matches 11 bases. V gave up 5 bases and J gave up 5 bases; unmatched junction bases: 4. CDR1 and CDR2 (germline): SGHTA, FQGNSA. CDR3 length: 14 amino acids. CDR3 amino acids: CASSLSGGAETQYF. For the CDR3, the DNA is TGTGCCAGCAGCCTTAGCGGGGGGGCCGAGACCCAGTACTTC.

This CDR3 reads CASSQVSRPVGYTF. The CDR3 bases are TGTGCCAGCAGCCAAGTTTCCAGGCCGGTCGGCTACACCTTC. The genes are TRBV3-1 (or the pseudogene TRBV3-2) and TRBJ1-2; D call uncertain. Deletions cut 1 base from V and 8 bases from J, with 14 bases between. The germline CDR1 and CDR2 sequences are LGHDT and YNNKEL (reference sequence). The CDR3 is made up of 14 amino acids.

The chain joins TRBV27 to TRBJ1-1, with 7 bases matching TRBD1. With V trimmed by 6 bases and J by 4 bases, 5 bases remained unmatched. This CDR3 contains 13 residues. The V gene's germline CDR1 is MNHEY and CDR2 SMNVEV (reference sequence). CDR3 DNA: TGTGCCAGCAGCCTCGACAGGGCCACTGAAGCTTTCTTT. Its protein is CASSLDRATEAFF.

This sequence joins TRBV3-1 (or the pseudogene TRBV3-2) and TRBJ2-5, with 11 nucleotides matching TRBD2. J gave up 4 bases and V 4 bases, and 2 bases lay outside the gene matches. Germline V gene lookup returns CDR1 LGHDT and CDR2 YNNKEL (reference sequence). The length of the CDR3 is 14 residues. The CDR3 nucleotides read TGTGCCAGCAGCCTTAGCGGGGGGGCAGAGACCCAGTACTTC. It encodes CASSLSGGAETQYF.

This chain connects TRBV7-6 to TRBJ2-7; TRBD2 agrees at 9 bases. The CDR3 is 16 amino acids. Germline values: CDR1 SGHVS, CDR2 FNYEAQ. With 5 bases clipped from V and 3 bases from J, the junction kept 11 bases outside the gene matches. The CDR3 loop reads CASSMGLAHPDYEQYF. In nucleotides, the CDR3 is TGTGCCAGCAGCATGGGACTAGCCCACCCCGACTACGAGCAGTACTTC. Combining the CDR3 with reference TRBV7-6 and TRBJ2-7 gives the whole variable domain GAGVSQSPRYKVTKRGQDVALRCDPISGHVSLYWYRQALGQGPEFLTYFNYEAQQDKSGLPNDRFSAERPEGSISTLTIQRTEQRDSAMYRCASSMGLAHPDYEQYFGPGTRLTVT.

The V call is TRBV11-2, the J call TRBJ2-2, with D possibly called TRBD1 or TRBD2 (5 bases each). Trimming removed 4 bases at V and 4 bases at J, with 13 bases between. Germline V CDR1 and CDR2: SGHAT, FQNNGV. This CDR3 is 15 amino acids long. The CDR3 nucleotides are TGTGCCAGCAGCTCCGGGACGGGAATCACCGGGGAGCTGTTTTTT. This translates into CASSSGTGITGELFF.

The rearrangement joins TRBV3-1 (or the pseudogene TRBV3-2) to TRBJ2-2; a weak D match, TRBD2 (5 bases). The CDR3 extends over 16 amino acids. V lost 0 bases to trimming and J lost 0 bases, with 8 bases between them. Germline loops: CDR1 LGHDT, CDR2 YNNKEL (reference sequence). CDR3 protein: CASSQDPDSNTGELFF. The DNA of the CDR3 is TGTGCCAGCAGCCAAGACCCGGACTCGAACACCGGGGAGCTGTTTTTT.

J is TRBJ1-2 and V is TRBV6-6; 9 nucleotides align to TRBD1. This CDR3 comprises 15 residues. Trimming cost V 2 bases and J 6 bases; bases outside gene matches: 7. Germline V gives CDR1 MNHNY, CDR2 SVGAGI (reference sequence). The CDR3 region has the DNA TGTGCCAGCAGTTACGATCCGGGACAGGGAAATGGCTACACCTTC. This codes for CASSYDPGQGNGYTF.

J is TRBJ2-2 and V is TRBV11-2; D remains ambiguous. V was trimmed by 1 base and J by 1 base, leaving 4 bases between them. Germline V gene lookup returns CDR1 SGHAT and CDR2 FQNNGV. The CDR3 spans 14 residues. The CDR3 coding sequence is TGTGCCAGCAGCTTAGGCTGGAACACCGGGGAGCTGTTTTTT. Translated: CASSLGWNTGELFF.

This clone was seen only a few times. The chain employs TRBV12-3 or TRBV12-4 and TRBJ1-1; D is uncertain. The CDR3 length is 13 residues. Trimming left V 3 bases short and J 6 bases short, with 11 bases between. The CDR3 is CASSLSLGAEAFF. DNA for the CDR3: TGTGCCAGCAGTTTGTCGCTGGGAGCTGAAGCTTTCTTT.

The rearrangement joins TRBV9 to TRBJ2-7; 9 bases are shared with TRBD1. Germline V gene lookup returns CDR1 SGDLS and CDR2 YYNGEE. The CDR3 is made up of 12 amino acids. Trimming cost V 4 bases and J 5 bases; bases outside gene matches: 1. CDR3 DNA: TGTGCCAGCAGCCGGGACAGGGACGAGCAGTACTTC. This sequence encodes CASSRDRDEQYF.

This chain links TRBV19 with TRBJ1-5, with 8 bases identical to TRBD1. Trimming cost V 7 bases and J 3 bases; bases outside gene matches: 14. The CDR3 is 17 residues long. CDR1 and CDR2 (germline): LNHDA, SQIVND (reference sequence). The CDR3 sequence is CASTAPPRGQANQPQHF. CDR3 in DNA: TGTGCCAGTACCGCACCACCGCGGGGACAGGCCAATCAGCCCCAGCATTTT.

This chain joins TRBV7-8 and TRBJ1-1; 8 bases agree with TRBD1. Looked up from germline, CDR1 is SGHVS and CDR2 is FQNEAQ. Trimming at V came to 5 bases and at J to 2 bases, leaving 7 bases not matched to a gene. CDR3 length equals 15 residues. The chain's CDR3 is CASSPDRVSNTEAFF. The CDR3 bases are TGTGCCAGCAGCCCGGACAGGGTTAGTAACACTGAAGCTTTCTTT.

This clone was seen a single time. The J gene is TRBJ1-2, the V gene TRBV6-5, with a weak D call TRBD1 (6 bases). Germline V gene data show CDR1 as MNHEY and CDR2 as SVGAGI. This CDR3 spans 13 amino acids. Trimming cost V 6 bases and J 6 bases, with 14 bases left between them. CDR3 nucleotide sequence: TGTGCCAGCAGCTTTACAGGGTTGGATGGCTACACCTTC. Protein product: CASSFTGLDGYTF.

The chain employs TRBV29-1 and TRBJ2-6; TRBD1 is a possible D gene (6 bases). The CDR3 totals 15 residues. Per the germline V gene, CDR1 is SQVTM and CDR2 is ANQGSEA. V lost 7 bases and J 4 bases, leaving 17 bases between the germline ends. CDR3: CSASLQGAGANVLTF. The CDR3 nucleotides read TGCAGCGCCTCCTTACAGGGAGCCGGGGCCAACGTCCTGACTTTC.

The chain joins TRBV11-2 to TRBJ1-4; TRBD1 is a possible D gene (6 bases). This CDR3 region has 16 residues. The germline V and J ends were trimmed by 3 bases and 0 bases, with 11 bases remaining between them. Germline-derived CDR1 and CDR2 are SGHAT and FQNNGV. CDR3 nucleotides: TGTGCCAGCAGCTTGAGGGGGGGGACAACTAATGAAAAACTGTTTTTT. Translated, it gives CASSLRGGTTNEKLFF.